The T cell receptor (beta chain) under discussion was sequenced for a study of spatial heterogeneity in lung cancer. Only a few counts were recorded for this clonotype. Germline V lookup: CDR1 MDHEN, CDR2 SYDVKM. The junction had 2 bases not matched to a gene; V was cut back by 4 bases and J by 0 bases. This CDR3 contains 14 residues. Every molecule of TCR cDNA had its own unique molecular identifier. TCRdb re-analysed the 5' RACE reads in MiXCR, keeping a single row per CDR3 protein. The sample comprises over 75,000 distinct CDR3 sequences, 15% to 25% of which are singletons, and around 5.9% rests with the top ten. The time point was: sample taken at primary tumor resection. No cells were sorted before sequencing. The whole RNA sequenced was extracted from tumor, nontumor lung or frozen PBMC.

The sequences come from PBMCs, collected at surgery. The J gene is TRBJ2-7, the V gene TRBV28; 8 bases are shared with TRBD2. The receptor comes from a male donor with early-stage non-small cell lung cancer. The CDR3 sequence is CASSWTSNSYEQYF. DNA of the CDR3: TGTGCCAGCAGTTGGACTAGCAACTCCTACGAGCAGTACTTC.